This T cell receptor (beta chain) derives from a study of cytomegalovirus exposure and HLA in healthy donors. At the level of the study: Ancestry clustering placed 70% to 90% of some 400 genotyped donors in the Caucasian-associated cluster. General study points: The likely explanation for a cluster of highly shared sequence variants was sequencing artifact. Links to common viral pathogens appeared, in a later analysis, for several of the most significant clusters.

The CDR3 runs 17 residues. Trimming took off 0 bases at V and 0 bases at J, with 12 bases between the two ends. Looked up from germline, CDR1 is ENHRY and CDR2 is SYGVKD. Points on this clone: Antigen unknown.

It was with 60 Vbeta and 13 Jbeta primers that the PCR ran. The protocol was immunoSEQ multiplex PCR, while the TCRdb copy is restricted to in-frame clones and leaves out a portion. This table has 150,000 to 200,000 clones, just under 80% appearing once. This receptor was taken from a young woman in good health and CMV-seronegative. The V and J genes are TRBV10-3 and TRBJ1-5, with D possibly matching TRBD1 (5 bases). The sample taken for sequencing was PBMCs. The CDR3 sequence: CAISESTGGSSNQPQHF. The CDR3 bases are TGTGCCATCAGTGAGTCGACGGGGGGAAGTAGCAATCAGCCCCAGCATTTT.